The rows below give T cell receptor beta chains drawn from one sample of a study of cytomegalovirus exposure and HLA in healthy donors. The protocol was immunoSEQ multiplex PCR, while the TCRdb copy is restricted to in-frame clones and leaves out a portion. The table has 200,000 or so clones, approximately 85% seen once. The sample consisted of PBMCs. All receptors derive from a woman in her fifties or sixties in good health and CMV-seropositive. The CDR3 runs from the conserved cysteine through the conserved F or W. D genes are given only for firm matches. Some rows have no size entry. The others give once, few or many, or a class for an expanded clone.

J gene | D gene | V gene | clone size | CDR3 length | CDR3 DNA | CDR3 protein
TRBJ2-3 | TRBD2 | TRBV7-8 | - | 18 | TGTGCCAGCAGCTTATTTGGACTAGCGGGGGGGCCGGCAGATACGCAGTATTTT | CASSLFGLAGGPADTQYF
TRBJ1-5 | - | TRBV5-6 | - | 16 | TGTGCCAGCAGCCTCGGACAGATTAATAGCAATCAGCCCCAGCATTTT | CASSLGQINSNQPQHF
TRBJ2-5 | - | TRBV13 | few | 17 | TGTGCCAGCAGCTTAGGCTCGGGAGGGGGCCTCCAAGAGACCCAGTACTTC | CASSLGSGGGLQETQYF
TRBJ2-5 | TRBD2 | TRBV15 | - | 15 | TGTGCCACCAGCAGAAGGACTAGCGGAGAAGAGACCCAGTACTTC | CATSRRTSGEETQYF
TRBJ2-1 | - | TRBV9 | once | 15 | TGTGCCAGCAGCGTTTCGGGTAGCTCCTACAATGAGCAGTTCTTC | CASSVSGSSYNEQFF
TRBJ2-2 | - | TRBV28 | once | 14 | TGTGCCAGCAGTTTACAGGGGAGTACCGGGGAGCTGTTTTTT | CASSLQGSTGELFF
TRBJ1-5 | TRBD1 | TRBV5-6 | - | 16 | TGTGCCAGCAGCTTGGGGCAGGGGGCATCCAATCAGCCCCAGCATTTT | CASSLGQGASNQPQHF
TRBJ2-1 | TRBD2 | TRBV6-5 | - | 15 | TGTGCCAGCAGTTACGAGCTAGCGGAGTACAATGAGCAGTTCTTC | CASSYELAEYNEQFF
TRBJ1-1 | TRBD1 | TRBV7-2 | - | 15 | TGTGCCAGCAGCTTCCAGGGGGCGGGAAACACTGAAGCTTTCTTT | CASSFQGAGNTEAFF
TRBJ2-4 | - | TRBV4-1 | - | 19 | TGCGCCAGCAGCCAAGATCCGCCAGGGGTAGTTGTAGTCAAAAACATTCAGTACTTC | CASSQDPPGVVVVKNIQYF
TRBJ2-3 | TRBD2 | TRBV7-2 | - | 15 | TGTGCCAGCAGCCGGGACTACCTAAGCACAGATACGCAGTATTTT | CASSRDYLSTDTQYF
TRBJ2-5 | - | TRBV5-5 | - | 14 | TGTGCCAGCAGCTTCATCAGGGCCCAAGAGACCCAGTACTTC | CASSFIRAQETQYF
TRBJ2-1 | TRBD1 | TRBV4-1 | - | 18 | TGCGCCAGCAGCCAAATGGGTAGGGGACAGGGGGCGGACAATGAGCAGTTCTTC | CASSQMGRGQGADNEQFF